The 9 T cell receptor beta chains in this list originate from one sample, sequenced in a study of CD8 T cells in ankylosing spondylitis. Study-wide findings and caveats: Typical of ankylosing spondylitis blood, it appeared, was a TCR beta motif of eight highly homologous variants.

TCRdb reanalysed the 5' RACE reads using MiXCR and keeps one entry per CDR3 protein. The sample carries under 950,000 distinct CDR3 sequences, around a fifth recorded once. These receptors' targets are unknown. Material for sequencing was blood, either unsorted or a sorted T cell fraction (not recorded which). These receptors came from a male donor with ankylosing spondylitis.

At least ten counts were recorded for this clonotype. In DNA form, the CDR3 reads TGCGCCAGCAGCCGAGGGACTAGCGGCACAGATACGCAGTATTTT. Residues: CASSRGTSGTDTQYF. The rearrangement links TRBV5-1 to TRBJ2-3, with TRBD2 identical over 10 bases. J was trimmed by 1 base and V by 4 bases; bases with no gene match: 3. The germline V gene has CDR1 SGHRS and CDR2 YFSETQ. The CDR3 contains 15 residues.

CDR3 residues: CASSPTGQGATGELFF. The CDR3 DNA is TGTGCCAGCTCACCGACGGGACAGGGGGCCACCGGGGAGCTGTTTTTT. The V call is TRBV18, the J call TRBJ2-2; 12 positions agree with TRBD1. V lost 3 bases to trimming and J lost 4 bases; unmatched junction nucleotides: 3. CDR3 size: 16 residues. Germline values: CDR1 KGHSH, CDR2 LQKENI.

The chain combines TRBV2 with TRBJ2-7, with 9 bases identical to TRBD2. V lost 0 bases to trimming and J lost 6 bases; unmatched junction nucleotides: 9. The CDR3 is made up of 16 amino acids. In germline, CDR1 is SNHLY, CDR2 FYNNEI. Written as DNA, the CDR3 is TGTGCCAGCAGTGAAGCGCGTAGCGGGAGATTCGGCGAGCAGTACTTC. Protein: CASSEARSGRFGEQYF.

This chain links TRBV6-2 or TRBV6-3 with TRBJ2-2, with 10 bases matching TRBD2. CDR3 length: 19 residues. Germline lookup yields CDR1 MNHEY and CDR2 SVGEGT. V gave up 2 bases and J gave up 5 bases; unmatched junction bases: 14. In DNA, the CDR3 is TGTGCCAGCAGTTACACTGGTGTCGGGCTAGCGGGAGAAACCGGGGAGCTGTTTTTT. Translating it yields CASSYTGVGLAGETGELFF.

This clonotype has a handful of counts. V gene TRBV15 combines with J gene TRBJ1-3; 7 nucleotides line up with TRBD1. Germline-derived CDR1 and CDR2 are LNHNV and YYDKDF (reference sequence). CDR3 length: 14 residues. V dropped 5 bases and J dropped 0; count of bases not matched to a gene: 1. Here the CDR3 reads CATSAGGSGNTIYF. CDR3 bases: TGTGCCACCAGCGCAGGGGGCTCTGGAAACACCATATATTTT.

The table lists this clonotype with a few counts. V is TRBV10-3 and J is TRBJ2-2, with 8 bases that match TRBD1. V lost 6 bases and J lost 1; bases outside the gene matches: 4. CDR1 and CDR2 (germline): ENHRY, SYGVKD. The CDR3 has 15 amino acids. CDR3 DNA: TGTGCCATCAGGATTGACAGGGGGAACACCGGGGAGCTGTTTTTT. This encodes CAIRIDRGNTGELFF.

The V gene is TRBV7-3, the J gene TRBJ2-1, with 9 bases identical to TRBD2. The CDR3 sequence is 17 residues long. V shed 1 base, J shed 5 bases, and the junction held 9 bases outside the gene matches. Germline V CDR1 and CDR2: SGHTA, FQGTGA. CDR3: CASSLNSAGGPDNEQFF. CDR3 nucleotides: TGTGCCAGCAGCTTAAATAGTGCGGGAGGGCCCGACAATGAGCAGTTCTTC.

This clonotype has more than one count but fewer than ten. The V gene is TRBV12-3 or TRBV12-4, the J gene TRBJ1-5; 7 bases align to TRBD1. Trimming took 5 bases from V and 2 from J; bases not matched to a gene: 6. The CDR3 extends over 15 amino acids. As DNA, the CDR3 is TGTGCCAGCAGTACGACAGGGAAAGGCAATCAGCCCCAGCATTTT. Protein product: CASSTTGKGNQPQHF.

The sample holds one count of this clonotype. The gene calls are TRBV6-2 or TRBV6-3 and TRBJ2-3; 14 nucleotides line up with TRBD2. In germline, CDR1 is MNHEY, CDR2 SVGEGT. V shed 2 bases, J shed 1 base, and the junction held 14 bases outside the gene matches. CDR3 length: 21 residues. For the CDR3, the DNA is TGTGCCAGCAGTTACCCTCCGGGACTAGCGGGAGTAATGTGGGGCACAGATACGCAGTATTTT. It yields the protein CASSYPPGLAGVMWGTDTQYF.